Below, 11 T cell receptor beta chains from the same sample are listed, as sequenced in a study of cytomegalovirus exposure and HLA in healthy donors. The study ran its PCR with 60 Vbeta and 13 Jbeta primers. Libraries were prepared by immunoSEQ multiplex PCR; TCRdb keeps only in-frame clonotypes and omits some of them. The sample contains some 130,000 clones, approximately 80% of which appear only once. Sample: PBMCs. The receptor source for this set is a female donor in good health and CMV-seronegative.

The genes are TRBV6-5 and TRBJ2-7; 11 bases are a match to TRBD1. This CDR3 region has 15 residues. The V gene's germline CDR1 is MNHEY and CDR2 SVGAGI. V shed 7 bases and J 4 bases; nucleotides not matched to a gene: 9. CDR3 residues: CASTKAGTGGYEQYF. The CDR3 DNA sequence: TGTGCCAGCACCAAAGCGGGGACAGGGGGTTACGAGCAGTACTTC.

This rearrangement joins TRBV10-3 to TRBJ2-5, with a possible D match to TRBD1 (5 bases). With 5 bases removed from V and 0 bases from J, the gap between germline ends came to 7 bases. The V gene's germline CDR1 is ENHRY and CDR2 SYGVKD. CDR3 length equals 13 residues. The CDR3 DNA sequence: TGTGCCATCAGTAGACAGTACCAAGAGACCCAGTACTTC. Translation gives CAISRQYQETQYF.

This chain connects TRBV27 to TRBJ2-5, with 8 bases lining up with TRBD2. The CDR3 contains 15 residues. The germline CDR1 and CDR2 sequences are MNHEY and SMNVEV (reference sequence). With V trimmed by 3 bases and J by 7 bases, 10 bases remained unmatched. The CDR3, as DNA: TGTGCCAGCAGTTTGGTTAGCGGGATCGGTGGGACCCAGTACTTC. The encoded protein is CASSLVSGIGGTQYF.

The chain carries TRBV28 and TRBJ1-1; TRBD1 matches at 10 bases. The CDR3 covers 14 residues. V shed 6 bases, J shed 5 bases, and the junction held 6 bases outside the gene matches. Germline V CDR1 and CDR2: MDHEN, SYDVKM. The CDR3 DNA reads TGTGCCAGCAGATCCGGGACAGGGGTGACTGAAGCTTTCTTT. This encodes CASRSGTGVTEAFF.

V is TRBV4-2 and J is TRBJ2-7, with D hard to call. Trimming cost V 0 bases and J 0 bases, with 12 bases left between them. This CDR3 comprises 16 residues. Germline-derived CDR1 and CDR2 are LGHNA and YNFKEQ. CDR3: CASSQDRTAHSYEQYF. For the CDR3, the DNA is TGTGCCAGCAGCCAAGATCGAACAGCTCACTCCTACGAGCAGTACTTC.

This clone was seen once. V usage is TRBV7-3 and J usage is TRBJ2-2; D unresolved. V lost 2 bases, J lost 4 bases, and 2 bases lay in between. Germline lookup yields CDR1 SGHTA and CDR2 FQGTGA. The CDR3 sequence is 12 residues long. The CDR3 loop is CASSLLTGELFF. CDR3 nucleotides: TGTGCCAGCAGCTTACTCACCGGGGAGCTGTTTTTT.

J is TRBJ2-7 and V is TRBV28; 9 bases are a match to TRBD2. The CDR3 length is 17 residues. The J segment lost 0 bases and the V segment lost 10 bases, leaving 16 bases of the junction unmatched. Germline V gives CDR1 MDHEN, CDR2 SYDVKM. DNA of the CDR3: TGTGCCACGGGAAGCCGGCTAGCGGGAAGGAACTCCTACGAGCAGTACTTC. Translating it yields CATGSRLAGRNSYEQYF.

The genes are TRBV27 and TRBJ2-7; 10 positions match TRBD2. Germline V gene lookup returns CDR1 MNHEY and CDR2 SMNVEV (reference sequence). This CDR3 is built from 15 residues. After removal of 7 bases from V and 0 bases from J, the junction contained 6 bases not matched to a gene. This CDR3 reads CASTRSGRSSYEQYF. The CDR3 DNA reads TGTGCCAGCACCCGTAGCGGGAGGAGCTCCTACGAGCAGTACTTC.

The gene calls are TRBV28 and TRBJ2-7, with 11 bases fitting TRBD2. Germline V CDR1 and CDR2: MDHEN, SYDVKM. The trim removed 5 bases at V and 4 bases at J, leaving 10 bases unmatched. The CDR3 contains 16 residues. The CDR3 region is CASSPGLAGGLYEQYF. The CDR3 nucleotides are TGTGCCAGCAGTCCCGGTTTAGCGGGAGGGTTATACGAGCAGTACTTC.

The rearrangement joins TRBV9 to TRBJ2-2; a weak D match, TRBD1 (5 bases). The CDR3 covers 16 residues. Between the trimmed V and J ends, which lost 0 bases and 1 base, there was a span of 10 bases. Germline loops: CDR1 SGDLS, CDR2 YYNGEE. The CDR3 nucleotides read TGTGCCAGCAGCGTAGATGCAGGGCTGAACACCGGGGAGCTGTTTTTT. As protein: CASSVDAGLNTGELFF.

The V call is TRBV7-9, the J call TRBJ1-2, with 7 bases matching TRBD1. V lost 5 bases to trimming and J lost 5 bases; unmatched junction nucleotides: 14. The CDR3 length is 16 residues. Looked up from germline, CDR1 is SEHNR and CDR2 is FQNEAQ (reference sequence). The CDR3 protein is CASSPYRDSDLYGYTF. The CDR3, as DNA: TGTGCCAGCAGCCCCTATCGGGACAGTGATTTATATGGCTACACCTTC. Supplemented by reference TRBV7-9 and TRBJ1-2, the full variable domain reads DTGVSQNPRHKITKRGQNVTFRCDPISEHNRLYWYRQTLGQGPEFLTYFQNEAQLEKSRLLSDRFSAERPKGSFSTLEIQRTEQGDSAMYLCASSPYRDSDLYGYTFGSGTRLTVV.